Below, 21 T cell receptor beta chains from the same sample are listed, as sequenced in a study of blood T cell repertoires in COVID-19. TCRdb keeps only in-frame clones here, not all; method: immunoSEQ multiplex PCR. The sample holds 350,000 to 400,000 clones, 90% seen once. The sequenced sample was peripheral blood. The receptors were sampled from a man aged 18 to 30 with active or convalescent COVID-19.

This chain joins TRBV14 and TRBJ1-4, with 7 bases fitting TRBD1. Germline V gene data show CDR1 as SGHDN and CDR2 as FVKESK. The CDR3 sequence is 15 residues long. The V gene end was trimmed by 2 bases and the J gene end by 7 bases; junction bases not matched to a gene: 7. The chain's CDR3 is CASSQRQGLGEKLFF. The CDR3 DNA follows: TGTGCCAGCAGCCAAAGACAGGGACTAGGTGAAAAACTGTTTTTT.

This chain uses TRBV2 with TRBJ2-7, with 8 bases fitting TRBD1. This CDR3 has 14 residues. Germline V gene data show CDR1 as SNHLY and CDR2 as FYNNEI. Trimming at V came to 4 bases and at J to 3 bases, leaving 5 bases not matched to a gene. Here the CDR3 reads CASSVGQGGYEQYF. In DNA, the CDR3 is TGTGCCAGCAGTGTTGGACAGGGTGGCTACGAGCAGTACTTC.

Concerning this clone: The junction and the germline gene differ at one end; a read error may be behind it. V usage is TRBV7-6 and J usage is TRBJ2-5; 10 bases map to TRBD2. The germline V gene has CDR1 SGHVS and CDR2 FNYEAQ. The CDR3 has 15 residues. CDR3 in amino acids: CASSIAGGDQETQYF. DNA of the CDR3: TGTGCCAGCAGCATAGCGGGGGGAGACCAAGAGACCCAGTACTTC.

The chain has TRBV7-9 and TRBJ2-5; 12 nucleotides line up with TRBD2. This CDR3 is 15 amino acids long. From germline, CDR1 is SEHNR and CDR2 FQNEAQ (reference sequence). With 5 bases clipped from V and 2 bases from J, the junction kept 3 bases outside the gene matches. The CDR3 region has the DNA TGTGCCAGCAGCCCGACTAGCGGGGGACAAGAGACCCAGTACTTC. It is translated as CASSPTSGGQETQYF.

This clone was picked up a small number of times. The genes are TRBV19 and TRBJ1-6; 7 bases are a match to TRBD1. CDR1 and CDR2 from the germline V gene are LNHDA and SQIVND (reference sequence). This CDR3 comprises 16 residues. V was clipped by 6 bases and J by 9 bases; unmatched bases: 14. In DNA, the CDR3 is TGTGCCAGTAGGACGTCCTCCGGGACAGTTTCTTCACCCCTCCACTTT. Its translation: CASRTSSGTVSSPLHF.

The chain carries TRBV2 and TRBJ1-6, with 8 bases aligning to TRBD1. Germline lookup yields CDR1 SNHLY and CDR2 FYNNEI. The trim removed 9 bases at V and 0 bases at J, leaving 7 bases unmatched. CDR3 length: 16 residues. The CDR3 DNA is TGTGCCAGTAGGACAGGGCTGAACTCCTATAATTCACCCCTCCACTTT. It codes for CASRTGLNSYNSPLHF. Full variable domain (rest looked up from reference TRBV2 and TRBJ1-6): EPEVTQTPSHQVTQMGQEVILRCVPISNHLYFYWYRQILGQKVEFLVSFYNNEISEKSEIFDDQFSVERPDGSNFTLKIRSTKLEDSAMYFCASRTGLNSYNSPLHFGNGTRLTVT.

This chain connects TRBV6-4 to TRBJ1-2; tentative D call: TRBD1 (5 bases). Germline CDR1 and CDR2: MRHNA and SNTAGT. The CDR3 sequence is 13 residues long. Trimming removed 3 bases at V and 8 bases at J, with 13 bases between. As DNA, the CDR3 is TGTGCCAGCAGTGAAGAAGGGGTTGGGGGCTACACCTTC. It specifies CASSEEGVGGYTF.

CDR3 DNA: TGCGCCAGCAGCTGGGGCACTAGCGGGGGTACAGATACGCAGTATTTT. Amino acid sequence: CASSWGTSGGTDTQYF. The chain joins TRBV5-1 to TRBJ2-3; 11 nucleotides agree with TRBD2. Germline V lookup: CDR1 SGHRS, CDR2 YFSETQ. This CDR3 region has 16 residues. V lost 3 bases, J lost 3 bases, and 6 bases stayed unmatched.

The chain combines TRBV7-9 with TRBJ2-1, with D perhaps matching TRBD1 (6 bases). V was clipped by 4 bases and J by 0 bases, with 16 bases between them. This CDR3 has 17 amino acids. Germline CDR1 reads SEHNR; CDR2 reads FQNEAQ (reference sequence). CDR3 region: CASSSQRYRDSYNEQFF. The CDR3 DNA follows: TGTGCCAGCAGCTCCCAGAGGTACAGGGACTCCTACAATGAGCAGTTCTTC.

The chain couples TRBV9 to TRBJ2-3; D may be TRBD2 (7 bases). V dropped 0 bases and J dropped 4 bases, with 12 bases sitting between them. CDR1 and CDR2 (germline): SGDLS, YYNGEE. CDR3 length: 15 amino acids. The CDR3 reads CASSVAIGGPDTQYF. The CDR3 bases are TGTGCCAGCAGCGTAGCTATCGGGGGGCCAGATACGCAGTATTTT.

The chain combines TRBV29-1 with TRBJ2-5; TRBD2 aligns across 12 bases. The CDR3 sequence is 14 residues long. Germline loops: CDR1 SQVTM, CDR2 ANQGSEA. With V trimmed by 4 bases and J by 5 bases, 5 bases remained unmatched. The CDR3 region has the DNA TGCAGCGTTGTGGGTGGACTAGCGGGGGAGACCCAGTACTTC. It is translated as CSVVGGLAGETQYF.

This clone was detected only a few times. The CDR3 DNA reads as TGTGCCAGTAGTTTCGGGATTTCCTACGAGCAGTACTTC. Translated: CASSFGISYEQYF. The chain combines TRBV19 with TRBJ2-7; D is possibly TRBD2 (5 bases). The CDR3 contains 13 residues. CDR1 LNHDA and CDR2 SQIVND come from the germline V gene (reference sequence). V dropped 5 bases and J dropped 1 base, with 9 bases sitting between them.

The rearrangement joins TRBV14 to TRBJ1-1; D unresolved. The CDR3 runs 16 residues. The V end lost 1 base, the J end lost 11 bases, and 23 bases lay between the germline ends. The germline CDR1 and CDR2 sequences are SGHDN and FVKESK. The CDR3 coding sequence is TGTGCCAGCAGCCAAGTAATGGCCCTCGCGGTACTAAAGGCTTTCTTT. Residues: CASSQVMALAVLKAFF.

Details on this clone: The CDR3 end shows no conserved phenylalanine or tryptophan, and so a read error is likely. The chain carries TRBV6-5 and TRBJ1-2; TRBD1 is a possible D gene (6 bases). Trimming took 4 bases from V and 4 from J, leaving 7 bases between them. Per germline, CDR1 MNHEY and CDR2 SVGAGI. The CDR3 runs to 12 residues. CDR3 sequence (DNA): TGTGCCAGCAGTTTGACAGGCTATGGCTACACCCTC. Its translation: CASSLTGYGYTL.

This clone was observed once. J is TRBJ1-4 and V is TRBV6-2 or TRBV6-3, with TRBD1 identical over 7 bases. There are 17 residues in the CDR3. With V trimmed by 5 bases and J by 2 bases, 11 bases remained unmatched. Germline V gives CDR1 MNHEY, CDR2 SVGEGT. The CDR3 region has the DNA TGTGCCAGCAGTAAAGATCGACCGGGACAGACTAATGAAAAACTGTTTTTT. Protein product: CASSKDRPGQTNEKLFF.

The chain combines TRBV27 with TRBJ2-7, with D possibly being TRBD1 (5 bases). Germline CDR1 is MNHEY and CDR2 is SMNVEV (reference sequence). The CDR3 length is 14 residues. V was pared by 3 bases and J by 9 bases, with 18 bases between. DNA of the CDR3: TGTGCCAGCAGTTTGGGCCAGGGAATTACAATGCAGTACTTC. Translation gives CASSLGQGITMQYF.

This rearrangement joins TRBV18 to TRBJ2-7; D gene unclear. The CDR3 sequence is 13 residues long. V gave up 4 bases and J gave up 3 bases, with 10 bases separating them. Germline V gene data show CDR1 as KGHSH and CDR2 as LQKENI. The CDR3 here is CASSLAEFYEQYF. The CDR3 nucleotides read TGTGCCAGCTCACTGGCGGAGTTCTACGAGCAGTACTTC.

The chain carries TRBV11-2 and TRBJ1-1; no firm D call. V dropped 2 bases and J dropped 4 bases, with 8 bases sitting between them. The CDR3 consists of 13 residues. Germline CDR1 reads SGHAT; CDR2 reads FQNNGV. In nucleotides, the CDR3 is TGTGCCAGCAGCTTATGGAGGGTCACTGAAGCTTTCTTT. Residues: CASSLWRVTEAFF.

V is TRBV14 and J is TRBJ1-2; 7 nucleotides agree with TRBD1. Germline V gives CDR1 SGHDN, CDR2 FVKESK. The CDR3 has 15 residues. The junction had 5 bases not matched to a gene; V was cut back by 3 bases and J by 1 base. The chain's CDR3 is CASSHGTEYNYGYTF. The CDR3, as DNA: TGTGCCAGCAGCCACGGGACAGAATATAACTATGGCTACACCTTC.

This rearrangement joins TRBV4-1 to TRBJ1-6; D may be TRBD1 (5 bases). Trimming cost V 1 base and J 11 bases, with 15 bases left between them. The CDR3 is made up of 15 amino acids. Germline CDR1 and CDR2: MGHRA and YSYEKL. This chain's CDR3 is CASSQGRGRAAPLHF. The CDR3, as DNA: TGCGCCAGCAGCCAAGGCCGTGGCAGGGCGGCACCCCTCCACTTT.

The chain carries TRBV18 and TRBJ2-7; 10 bases fit TRBD1. Germline lookup yields CDR1 KGHSH and CDR2 LQKENI. The CDR3 is made up of 14 amino acids. V gave up 3 bases and J gave up 4 bases; unmatched junction bases: 3. The CDR3 loop reads CASSPQGQGYEQYF. In nucleotides, the CDR3 is TGTGCCAGCTCACCGCAGGGACAGGGGTACGAGCAGTACTTC.